The entry that follows covers one TCR beta chain sequence. Germline V gene sequence: CDR1 MDHEN, CDR2 SYDVKM. The CDR3 length is 14 residues. V gave up 6 bases and J gave up 4 bases; unmatched junction bases: 5. A multiplex PCR was run with 60 Vbeta primers and 13 Jbeta primers. Profiling relied on immunoSEQ multiplex PCR, and the TCRdb table lists in-frame clones only, not all of them. This table has about 100,000 clones, around 68% appearing once. The sample originates from a study of cytomegalovirus exposure and HLA in healthy donors. The origin of this receptor is a human donor in good health. The sample consisted of PBMCs. The rearrangement joins TRBV28 to TRBJ1-2; 10 bases are a match to TRBD1. Here the CDR3 reads CASRQTGGAYGYTF. DNA of the CDR3: TGTGCCAGCAGGCAGACAGGGGGCGCCTATGGCTACACCTTC.